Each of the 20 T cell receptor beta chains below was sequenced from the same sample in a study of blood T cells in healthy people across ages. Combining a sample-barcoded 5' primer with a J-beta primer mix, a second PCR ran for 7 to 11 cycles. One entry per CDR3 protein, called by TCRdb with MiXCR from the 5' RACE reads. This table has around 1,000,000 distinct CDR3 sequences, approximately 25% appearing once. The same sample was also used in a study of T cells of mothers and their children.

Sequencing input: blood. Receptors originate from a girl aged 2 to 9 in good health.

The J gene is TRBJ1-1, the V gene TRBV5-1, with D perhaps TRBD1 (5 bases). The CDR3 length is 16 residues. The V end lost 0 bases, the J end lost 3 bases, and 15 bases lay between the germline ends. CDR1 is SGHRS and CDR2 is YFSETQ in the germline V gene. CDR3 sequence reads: CASSLDFAGVDTEAFF. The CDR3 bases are TGCGCCAGCAGCTTGGACTTCGCGGGGGTGGACACTGAAGCTTTCTTT.

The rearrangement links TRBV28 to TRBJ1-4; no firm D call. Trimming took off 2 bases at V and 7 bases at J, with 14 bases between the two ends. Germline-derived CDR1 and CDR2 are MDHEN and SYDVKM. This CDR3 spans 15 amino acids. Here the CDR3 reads CASSLSVGMGEKLFF. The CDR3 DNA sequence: TGTGCCAGCAGTTTAAGTGTCGGGATGGGTGAAAAACTGTTTTTT.

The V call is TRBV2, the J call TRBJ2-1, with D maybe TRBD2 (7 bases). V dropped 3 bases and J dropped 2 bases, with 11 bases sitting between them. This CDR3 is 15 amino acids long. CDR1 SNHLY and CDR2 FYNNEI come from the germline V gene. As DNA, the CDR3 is TGTGCCAGCAGTGATGGGGGGGGCCCCTACAATGAGCAGTTCTTC. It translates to CASSDGGGPYNEQFF.

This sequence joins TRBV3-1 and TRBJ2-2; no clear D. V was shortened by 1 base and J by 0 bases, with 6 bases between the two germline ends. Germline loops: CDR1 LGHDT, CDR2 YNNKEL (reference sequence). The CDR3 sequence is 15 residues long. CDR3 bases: TGTGCCAGCAGCCAAGGACCGGCGAACACCGGGGAGCTGTTTTTT. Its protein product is CASSQGPANTGELFF.

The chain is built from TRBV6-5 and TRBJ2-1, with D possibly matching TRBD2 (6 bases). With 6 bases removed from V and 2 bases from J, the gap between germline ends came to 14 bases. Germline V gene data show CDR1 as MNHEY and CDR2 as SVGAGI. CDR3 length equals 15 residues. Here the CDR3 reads CASREEGATYNEQFF. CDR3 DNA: TGTGCCAGCAGAGAGGAGGGAGCTACCTACAATGAGCAGTTCTTC.

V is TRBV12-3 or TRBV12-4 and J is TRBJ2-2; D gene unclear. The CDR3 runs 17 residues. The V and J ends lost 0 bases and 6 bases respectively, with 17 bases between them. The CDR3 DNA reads TGTGCCAGCAGTTTAGCGCTGGGCAGTATGTACCCCGGGGAGCTGTTTTTT. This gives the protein CASSLALGSMYPGELFF.

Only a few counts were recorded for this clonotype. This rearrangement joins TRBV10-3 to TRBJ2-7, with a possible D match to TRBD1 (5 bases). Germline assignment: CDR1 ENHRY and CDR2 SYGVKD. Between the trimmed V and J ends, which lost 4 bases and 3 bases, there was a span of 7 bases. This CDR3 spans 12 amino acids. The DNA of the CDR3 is TGTGCCATCAGTGGGCAGGGCTACGAGCAGTACTTC. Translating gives CAISGQGYEQYF.

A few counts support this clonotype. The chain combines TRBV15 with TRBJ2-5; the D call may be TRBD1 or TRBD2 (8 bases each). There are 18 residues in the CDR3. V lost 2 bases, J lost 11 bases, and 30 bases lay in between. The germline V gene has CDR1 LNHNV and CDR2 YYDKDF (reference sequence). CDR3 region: CATSRKAGETGAPSRQYF. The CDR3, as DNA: TGTGCCACCAGCAGAAAAGCGGGAGAGACAGGGGCCCCTTCGCGGCAGTACTTC.

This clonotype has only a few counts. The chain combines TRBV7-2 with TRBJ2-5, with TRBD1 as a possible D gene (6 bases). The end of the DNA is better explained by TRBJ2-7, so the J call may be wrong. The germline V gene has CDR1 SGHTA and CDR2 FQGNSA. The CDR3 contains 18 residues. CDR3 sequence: CASSSLLGGDMIIYEQYF. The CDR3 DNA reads TGTGCCAGCAGCTCCCTACTGGGTGGGGACATGATTATCTACGAGCAGTACTTC.

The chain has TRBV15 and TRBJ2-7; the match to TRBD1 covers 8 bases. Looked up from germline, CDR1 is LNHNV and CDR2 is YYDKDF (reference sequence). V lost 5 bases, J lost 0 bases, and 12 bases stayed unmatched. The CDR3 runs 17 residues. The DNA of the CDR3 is TGTGCCACCAGCCCCCTCCTCGGACAGGGCATCTCCTACGAGCAGTACTTC. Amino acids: CATSPLLGQGISYEQYF.

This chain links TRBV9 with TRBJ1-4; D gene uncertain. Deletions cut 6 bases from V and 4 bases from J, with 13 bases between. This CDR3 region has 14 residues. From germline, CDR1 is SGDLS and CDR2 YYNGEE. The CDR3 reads CASTSGQVNEKLFF. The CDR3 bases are TGTGCCAGCACATCAGGTCAGGTTAATGAAAAACTGTTTTTT.

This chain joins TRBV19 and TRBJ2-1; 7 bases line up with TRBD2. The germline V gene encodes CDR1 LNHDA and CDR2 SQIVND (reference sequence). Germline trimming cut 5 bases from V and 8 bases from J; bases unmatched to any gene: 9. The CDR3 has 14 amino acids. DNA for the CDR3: TGTGCCAGTAGTCCTGGGACTACAGGCGATGAGCAGTTCTTC. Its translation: CASSPGTTGDEQFF.

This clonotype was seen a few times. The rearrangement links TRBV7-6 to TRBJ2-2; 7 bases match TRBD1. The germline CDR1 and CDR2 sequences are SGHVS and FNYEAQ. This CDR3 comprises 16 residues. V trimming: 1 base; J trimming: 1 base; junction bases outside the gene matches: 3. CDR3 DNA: TGTGCCAGCAGCTTAGATAACAGGGGGAACACCGGGGAGCTGTTTTTT. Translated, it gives CASSLDNRGNTGELFF.

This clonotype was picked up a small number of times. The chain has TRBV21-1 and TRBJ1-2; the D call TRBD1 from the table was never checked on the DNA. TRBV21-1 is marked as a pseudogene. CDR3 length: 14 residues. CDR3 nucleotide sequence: TGTGCCGCTAAACTGTCCGGCGGAGTCCCTGGCTACACCTTC. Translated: CAAKLSGGVPGYTF.

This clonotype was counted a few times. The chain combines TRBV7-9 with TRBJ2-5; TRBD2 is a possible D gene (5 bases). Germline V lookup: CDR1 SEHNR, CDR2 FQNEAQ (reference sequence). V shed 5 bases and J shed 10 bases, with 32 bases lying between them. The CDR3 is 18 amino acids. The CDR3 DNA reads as TGTGCCAGCAGCCCCAGGACTGATTATAAGGCGTGGGATAGTAACCAGTACTTC. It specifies CASSPRTDYKAWDSNQYF. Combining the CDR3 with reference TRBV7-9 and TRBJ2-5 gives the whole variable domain DTGVSQNPRHKITKRGQNVTFRCDPISEHNRLYWYRQTLGQGPEFLTYFQNEAQLEKSRLLSDRFSAERPKGSFSTLEIQRTEQGDSAMYLCASSPRTDYKAWDSNQYFGPGTRLLVL.

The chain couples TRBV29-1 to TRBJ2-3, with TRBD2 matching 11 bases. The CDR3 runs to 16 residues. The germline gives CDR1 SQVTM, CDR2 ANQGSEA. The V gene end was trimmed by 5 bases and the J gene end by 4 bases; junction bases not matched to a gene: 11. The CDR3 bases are TGCAGCGTTACAGACGAGACTAGCGGGAAGGCAGATACGCAGTATTTT. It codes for CSVTDETSGKADTQYF.

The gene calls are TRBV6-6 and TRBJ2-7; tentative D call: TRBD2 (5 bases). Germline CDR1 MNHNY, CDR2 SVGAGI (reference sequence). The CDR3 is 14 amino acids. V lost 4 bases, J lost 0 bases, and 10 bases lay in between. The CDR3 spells CASSLDLASYEQYF. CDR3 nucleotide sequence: TGTGCCAGCAGTTTGGACCTAGCCTCCTACGAGCAGTACTTC.

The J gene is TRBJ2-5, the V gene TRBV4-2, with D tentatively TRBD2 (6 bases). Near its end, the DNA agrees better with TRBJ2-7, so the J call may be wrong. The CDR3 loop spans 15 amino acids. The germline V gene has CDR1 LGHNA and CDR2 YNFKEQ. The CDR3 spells CASSHDIGGYYEQYF. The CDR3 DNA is TGTGCCAGCAGCCATGACATCGGGGGATACTACGAGCAGTACTTC.

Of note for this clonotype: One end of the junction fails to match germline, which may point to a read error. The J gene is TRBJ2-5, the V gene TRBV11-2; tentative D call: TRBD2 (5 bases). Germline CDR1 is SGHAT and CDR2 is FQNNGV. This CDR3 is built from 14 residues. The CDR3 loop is CAGSLRGGQETQYF. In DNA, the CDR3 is TGTGCCGGCAGCTTAAGAGGCGGGCAAGAGACCCAGTACTTC.

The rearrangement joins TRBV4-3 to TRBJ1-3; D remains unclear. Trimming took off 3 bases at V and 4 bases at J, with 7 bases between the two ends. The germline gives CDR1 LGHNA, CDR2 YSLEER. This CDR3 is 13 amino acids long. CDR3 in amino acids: CASSQTHGNTIYF. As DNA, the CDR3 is TGCGCCAGCAGCCAGACACACGGAAACACCATATATTTT.